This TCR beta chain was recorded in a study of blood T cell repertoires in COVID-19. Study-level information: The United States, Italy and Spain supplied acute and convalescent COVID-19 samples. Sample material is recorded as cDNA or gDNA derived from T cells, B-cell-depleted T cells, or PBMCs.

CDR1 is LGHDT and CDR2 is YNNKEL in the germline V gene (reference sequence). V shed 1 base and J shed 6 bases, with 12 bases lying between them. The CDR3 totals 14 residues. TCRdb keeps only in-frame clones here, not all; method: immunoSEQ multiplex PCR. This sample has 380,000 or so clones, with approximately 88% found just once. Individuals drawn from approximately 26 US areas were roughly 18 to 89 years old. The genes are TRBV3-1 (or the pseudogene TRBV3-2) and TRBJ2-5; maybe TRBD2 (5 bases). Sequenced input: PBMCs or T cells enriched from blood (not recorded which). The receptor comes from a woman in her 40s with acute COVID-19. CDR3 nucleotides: TGTGCCAGCAGCCAAGCGGGTCGGGGTCAGACCCAGTACTTC. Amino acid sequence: CASSQAGRGQTQYF.